This T cell receptor (beta chain) appears in the sequencing data of a study of T cells in Graves' hyperthyroidism and ophthalmopathy (dated by TCRdb to the late 2010s). Looking at the study overall: Peripheral blood samples were taken at the time of initial diagnosis, prior to any treatment. The paper reports TCR Vbeta CDR3 sequencing of some 140 peripheral blood samples: around 41 ophthalmopathy, 75 to 80 hyperthyroidism and approximately 17 progressor patients. After sampling, hyperthyroidism patients received methimazole starting at 30 mg daily, and ophthalmopathy patients received high-dose intravenous methylprednisolone. Whether ophthalmopathy could be predicted prospectively was tested in an independent validation cohort made up of 18 to 20 hyperthyroidism patients plus 17 patients who later progressed to ophthalmopathy. Thyroid tissue and blood T-cell repertoires from about six Graves' hyperthyroidism patients were also compared in the study. TCR V-J signatures able to tell the groups apart were searched for in a discovery cohort of around 95 patients, of whom more than 40 had Graves' ophthalmopathy and more than 55 had stable Graves' hyperthyroidism. The roughly 90 discovery patients were divided at random into training and test sets in a 7:3 ratio. Results and caveats for the whole study, not just this receptor: A 13 V-J signature model separated ophthalmopathy from stable hyperthyroidism, with about 88% sensitivity and 81.08% specificity in cross-validation and 80%/75% in testing. Most expanded thyroid clonotypes (frequency above 0.001) were also detected in blood, a finding suggesting that blood repertoires may reflect thyroid immune responses. Sample size was not statistically predetermined, and investigators were not blinded to group allocation. During validation, the model predicted progression to ophthalmopathy a median of about 5.9 months ahead of onset, with around 70% sensitivity and almost 75% specificity.

The TCR beta CDR3 regions were amplified from RNA transcripts. The TCR CDR3 was subjected to a first round of RT-PCR using the HTBI primer set and the Qiagen OneStep RT-PCR kit. Libraries were constructed in a second round of multiplex PCR, after which size selection and purification were carried out. Libraries were sequenced paired-end with 100 bp reads on an Illumina HiSeq2000. In the paper's pipeline: SOAPnuke was used to process the raw data, throwing out any read that contained adapters or uncalled bases, had a mean Phred below 15, or lacked an exact constant-primer or identifier match. High-quality paired reads were merged with COPE v1.2.5, and unique nucleotide sequences were defined as clonotypes. Clonotypes were aligned to IMGT TRBV, TRBD and TRBJ reference segments using MiTCR v1.1. The analysis was restricted to V-J combinations with a frequency above 0.0001, which together covered 99.2% of the repertoires. The TCS score was defined as F50 (clonal expansion) divided by E x V (chaos), with BLOSUM62-based TCRdist calculated between CDR3 peptides within each V-J. Welch's t-statistics and random forest reduced roughly 500 V-J features to roughly 13, which were used in a naive Bayes classifier (R e1071). TCRdb passed the public sequencing reads through fastp at Q25 and MiXCR, retaining productive beta sequences. Rows matching on CDR3 protein sequence are summarized as one entry with the most common DNA and genes. TCRdb's processing, not the authors', yielded these V and J calls. This sample holds 330,000 or so distinct CDR3 sequences; over 15% were observed only once. The ten most abundant clones make up about a sixth of the sample.

Ophthalmopathy patients had moderately to severely active disease, with a Clinical Activity Score of 3 or more, a NOSPECS grade of 4 or more, and a disease duration of less than 3 months. Patients with uncontrolled infections, other autoimmune diseases, pregnancy or lactation were excluded. Diagnoses were established on the basis of clinical symptoms, serum thyroxine and TRAb, thyroid ultrasound, and orbital computed tomography. PBMCs were isolated from 7.5 to 10 ml of fresh peripheral blood by Ficoll-Paque density gradient centrifugation. Trizol reagent was used to extract total RNA, and RNA quality was then checked on an Agilent 2100 Bioanalyzer. Trimming removed 5 bases from V and 0 bases from J; the gene matches leave 9 bases unexplained. From the cysteine through the phenylalanine, the CDR3 covers 16 amino acids. Of all the DNA, just the CDR3 is kept, 48 bases in frame from base 1. Sequences MNHNS (CDR1) and SASEGT (CDR2) are obtained from the germline V gene.

This clonotype occurred many times. Its specific antigen is unknown. No clone much larger than this one lies a single base away; base qualities are absent. The sample was blood. The receptor chain draws on TRBV6-1 and TRBJ2-7, with 8 bases matching TRBD1. The sequence came from a woman between 40 and 55 years old with Graves' ophthalmopathy. The CDR3 protein sequence reads: CASSRGVRGPSYEQYF. The DNA sequence is TGTGCCAGCAGTCGAGGGGTCAGGGGGCCCTCCTACGAGCAGTACTTC.